The following is a TCR beta chain sequence with its context. There is no known antigen for this receptor. Base quality data are lacking; no much larger clone is found one base away. Trimming takes 5 bases from V and 0 bases from J, and the germline ends sit 13 bases apart. According to the germline V gene (reference sequence), CDR1 reads SGHAT and CDR2 reads FQDESV. There are 15 amino acids in the CDR3, from cysteine to phenylalanine inclusive. Only the CDR3 DNA stays, 45 bases, in frame from base 1. This sample is drawn from a study of blood T cells in healthy people across ages (dated by TCRdb to the mid-2010s). For the wider study: In model experiments, template switching captured about one uniquely barcoded TCR beta cDNA molecule for every two T cells. To track age-related changes in TCR beta repertoire diversity, the study relied on deep sequencing normalized with unique cDNA molecular identifiers. Four age groups were formed from the donors: young (average roughly 15 years), middle-aged (approximately 40), aged (more than 55) and long-lived (around 82). Donors of different ages were randomly distributed across sequencing lanes to avoid experimental bias. For two donors (one aged 18 to 30 and one aged 80 or older), the study analyzed two additional independent replicas of 1 million unique cDNA reads from the same blood draw.

Library preparation used 5' RACE. Sequencing was carried out with an Illumina HiSeq 2500. The second PCR ran for about 7 to 11 cycles and used a J-beta primer mix along with a sample-barcoded 5' primer. Each TCR beta cDNA molecule received a unique molecular identifier from a template-switch 5' adaptor carrying 12 random nucleotides. At least 2.5 million CDR3-containing paired-end reads were obtained from each sample. First-strand cDNA was synthesized from all RNA with the Mint cDNA synthesis kit, primed by a TRBC-specific oligonucleotide. Following uracil-DNA glycosylase treatment, all cDNA underwent a first 18-cycle PCR with the universal primers M1SS and BC2_uni_R. The authors' analysis ran thus. For normalization, 1 million high-quality reads, each with a distinct molecular identifier, were randomly selected from each sample. Reads sharing molecular identifiers were discarded rather than binned into consensus sequences. MiTCR, set to a Q25 quality threshold and the strictest error-elimination algorithm, was used for CDR3 identification, clonotype clustering and error correction. A nonparametric unseen species model with Euler transformation was used to estimate a lower bound on total TCR beta diversity. The raw public data were reprocessed by TCRdb itself: fastp quality trimming at Q25, MiXCR clonotype calling, in-frame beta chains only. Every distinct CDR3 protein forms one entry, paired with its most common genes and DNA. For this entry, the V and J calls and clone size follow TCRdb and not the study's own pipeline. A total of just under 750,000 distinct CDR3 sequences appear in this sample, 22% of them only once. Roughly a fifth of the sample goes to the ten largest clones.

What the research found in general, with its limitations: The CMV infection status of donors was not known, potentially confounding age-related changes in expanded clonotypes. A strong correlation was found between observed TCR beta diversity and the percentage of naive T cells measured by flow cytometry. Because profiling used bulk unsorted PBMCs, naive and antigen-experienced compartments could not be compared conclusively. As age increased, observed TCR beta diversity per million T cells dropped in a roughly linear way, and a significant reduction was already evident by age 40. Compared with the aged group, the long-lived group had more naive CD4+ T cells, fewer expanded clones and increased TCR diversity, suggesting age selection. Total diversity estimates from one million sequenced T cells were considered lower bounds and underestimates.

The approximately 39 donors, aged roughly 6 to 95 years, were systemically healthy Caucasian individuals from Russia. Each donor gave 8 to 10 milliliters of peripheral blood, collected into EDTA-treated Vacutainer tubes. Ficoll-Paque density-gradient centrifugation was used to isolate PBMCs, with at least 7 million obtained per sample. Total RNA was extracted from PBMCs with Trizol reagent, with at least 5 micrograms obtained per sample. For every donor, flow cytometry on a PBMC aliquot measured the percentage of naive CD45RAhigh/CD27high T cells. The chain is encoded by TRBV11-1 joined to TRBJ1-1, with a weak D call of TRBD1 (6 bases match). The TCR was taken from a man between 65 and 79 years old in good health. The sample consisted of blood. The CDR3 protein: CASSPSDSLNTEAFF. DNA sequence: TGTGCCAGCAGCCCTTCGGACAGCCTGAACACTGAAGCTTTCTTT.